This TCR beta chain was sequenced in a study of blood T cell repertoires in COVID-19. At the level of the study: Acute and convalescent COVID-19 specimens originated in the United States, Italy and Spain. PBMCs, B-cell-depleted T cells, or T cells were the source of the cDNA or gDNA that made up the material.

Authors' analysis steps: By means of reference gene primer amplification, nucleated cell counts were estimated. Some clones are missing from TCRdb's copy, which holds only in-frame ones; the method was immunoSEQ multiplex PCR. Clone size and V and J calls were adopted from that table, with D and trimming inferred from the DNA. The sample lists approximately 230,000 clones; roughly 83% were seen once. The receptor was derived from a man older than 75 with acute or convalescent COVID-19. Input material: peripheral blood.

CDR3 sequence reads: CASSPGTGVTEAFF. In DNA, the CDR3 is TGCGCCAGCAGTCCCGGGACAGGGGTGACTGAAGCTTTCTTT. J is TRBJ1-1 and V is TRBV10-2; 10 bases fit TRBD1. V lost 5 bases and J lost 5; bases outside the gene matches: 5. The CDR3 runs 14 residues. Germline assignment: CDR1 WSHSY and CDR2 SAAADI.